This T cell receptor (beta chain) was profiled in a study of cytomegalovirus exposure and HLA in healthy donors. Nominal health characterized the donors when sampled, though unrecorded immune exposures were likely. Primers for the PCR totalled 60 Vbeta and 13 Jbeta. Measured with immunoSEQ multiplex PCR; TCRdb has only the in-frame clones, and not every one. The sample contains 110,000 to 150,000 clones, around 84% of which appear only once. Notes on this clone: Antigen unknown.

General observations from the study: For cytomegalovirus status, the classifier reportedly gave diagnoses with high specificity and sensitivity. The authors enumerated some 170 TCR beta chains as linked to cytomegalovirus. As was reported, the HLA-A and HLA-B alleles of most subjects were accurately predicted from TCR beta sequences.

This clonotype was sampled from a boy aged 2 to 9 in good health and CMV-seronegative. Input material: PBMCs.

The CDR3 loop reads CAWSVPGARNTIYF. DNA of the CDR3: TGTGCCTGGAGTGTACCAGGGGCCAGAAACACCATATATTTT. This chain uses TRBV30 with TRBJ1-3; weak D call: TRBD1 (6 bases). CDR3 length: 14 amino acids. Per germline, CDR1 GTSNPN and CDR2 SVGIG (reference sequence). V was clipped by 0 bases and J by 5 bases, with 11 bases between them.